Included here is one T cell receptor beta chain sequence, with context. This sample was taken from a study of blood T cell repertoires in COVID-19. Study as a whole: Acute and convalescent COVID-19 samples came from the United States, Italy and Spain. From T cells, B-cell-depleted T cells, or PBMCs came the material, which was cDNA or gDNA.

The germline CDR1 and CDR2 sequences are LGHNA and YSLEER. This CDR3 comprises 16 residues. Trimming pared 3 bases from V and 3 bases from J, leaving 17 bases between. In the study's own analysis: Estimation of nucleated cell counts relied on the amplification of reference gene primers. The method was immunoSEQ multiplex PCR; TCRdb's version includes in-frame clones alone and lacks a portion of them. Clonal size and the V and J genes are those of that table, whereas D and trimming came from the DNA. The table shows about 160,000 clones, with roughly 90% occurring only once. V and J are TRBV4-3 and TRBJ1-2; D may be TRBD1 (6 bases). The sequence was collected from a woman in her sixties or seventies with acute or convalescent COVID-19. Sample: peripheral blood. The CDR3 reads CASSQMNREIDYGYTF. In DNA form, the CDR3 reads TGCGCCAGCAGCCAGATGAACAGGGAGATTGACTATGGCTACACCTTC.